This TCR beta chain was sequenced during a study of T cell responses to AZD1222 COVID-19 vaccine. Sequencing used immunoSEQ multiplex PCR; TCRdb keeps in-frame clones, though not all of them. Of approximately 94,000 clones in the sample, 87% are singletons; the top ten hold 4.2%. As for this clone: The antigen is not known.

General study points: Only 5 or 6 people who got AZD1222 tested seropositive at baseline. Reportedly, close to half of spike-specific TCRs are directed against unmutated variant regions. The donor group comprised mostly white British people and more females; the analysis possibly underestimated clonal diversity. Distributed over spike, vaccine-associated CD4 TCRs predominated at 160-218 and 743-854.

CDR3 length equals 17 residues. Germline V gives CDR1 MGHRA, CDR2 YSYEKL. With 1 base removed from V and 1 base from J, the gap between germline ends came to 14 bases. The TCR was taken from an adult in good health. This chain uses TRBV4-1 with TRBJ1-5; D not certain. The material was peripheral blood, obtained on day 0 of MenACWY control vaccination. The DNA for the CDR3 is TGCGCCAGCAGCCAAGGTACCGGCCTCGGGAGCAATCAGCCCCAGCATTTT. This encodes CASSQGTGLGSNQPQHF.